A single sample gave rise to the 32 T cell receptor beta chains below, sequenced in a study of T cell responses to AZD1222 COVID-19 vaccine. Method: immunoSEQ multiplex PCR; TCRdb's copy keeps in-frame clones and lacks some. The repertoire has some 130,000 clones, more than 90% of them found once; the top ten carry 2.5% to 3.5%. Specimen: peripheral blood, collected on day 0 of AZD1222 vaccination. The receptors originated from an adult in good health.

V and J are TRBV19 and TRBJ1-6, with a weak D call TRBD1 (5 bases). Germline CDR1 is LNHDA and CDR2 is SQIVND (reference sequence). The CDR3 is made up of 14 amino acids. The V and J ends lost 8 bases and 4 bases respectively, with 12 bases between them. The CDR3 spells CASGGWGYNSPLHF. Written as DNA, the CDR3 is TGTGCCAGTGGGGGATGGGGGTATAATTCACCCCTCCACTTT.

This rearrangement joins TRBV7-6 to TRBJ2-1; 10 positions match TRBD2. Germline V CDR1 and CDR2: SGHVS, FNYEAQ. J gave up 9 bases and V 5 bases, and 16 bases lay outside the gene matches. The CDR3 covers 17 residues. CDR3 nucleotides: TGTGCCAGCAGCAGCCCCCCGGGAACTAGCGGGAAAGGTGAGCAGTTCTTC. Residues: CASSSPPGTSGKGEQFF.

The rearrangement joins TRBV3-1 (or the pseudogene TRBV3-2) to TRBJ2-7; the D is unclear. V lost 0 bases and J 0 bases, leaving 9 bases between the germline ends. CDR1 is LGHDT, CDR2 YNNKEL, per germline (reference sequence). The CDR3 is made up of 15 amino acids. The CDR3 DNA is TGTGCCAGCAGCCAAGATTTCAGGAGCTCCTACGAGCAGTACTTC. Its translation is CASSQDFRSSYEQYF.

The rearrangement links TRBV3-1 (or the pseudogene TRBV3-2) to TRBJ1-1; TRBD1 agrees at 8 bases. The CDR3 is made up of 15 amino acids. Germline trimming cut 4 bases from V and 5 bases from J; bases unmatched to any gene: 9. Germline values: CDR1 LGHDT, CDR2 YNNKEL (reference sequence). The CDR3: CASSPTPTGGTEAFF. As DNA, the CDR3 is TGTGCCAGCAGCCCGACTCCTACAGGGGGAACTGAAGCTTTCTTT.

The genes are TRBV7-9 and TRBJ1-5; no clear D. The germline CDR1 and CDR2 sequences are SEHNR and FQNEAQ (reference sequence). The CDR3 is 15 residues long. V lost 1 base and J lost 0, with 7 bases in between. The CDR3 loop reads CASSLGDISNQPQHF. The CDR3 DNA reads TGTGCCAGCAGCTTAGGGGATATTAGCAATCAGCCCCAGCATTTT.

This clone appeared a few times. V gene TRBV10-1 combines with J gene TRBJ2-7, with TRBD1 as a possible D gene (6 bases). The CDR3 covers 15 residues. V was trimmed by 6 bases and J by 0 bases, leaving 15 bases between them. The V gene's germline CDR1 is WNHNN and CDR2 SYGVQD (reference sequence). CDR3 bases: TGCGCCAGCAGCCCACGATGGGGGCACTCCTACGAGCAGTACTTC. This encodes CASSPRWGHSYEQYF.

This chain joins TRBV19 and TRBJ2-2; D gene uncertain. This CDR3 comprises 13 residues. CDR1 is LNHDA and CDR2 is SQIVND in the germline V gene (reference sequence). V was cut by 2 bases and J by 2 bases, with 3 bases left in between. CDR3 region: CASSILNTGELFF. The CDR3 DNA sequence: TGTGCCAGTAGTATACTAAACACCGGGGAGCTGTTTTTT.

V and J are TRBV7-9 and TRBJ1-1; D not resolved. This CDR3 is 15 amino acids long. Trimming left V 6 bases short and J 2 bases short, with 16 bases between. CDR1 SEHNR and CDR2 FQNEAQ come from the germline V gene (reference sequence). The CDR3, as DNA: TGTGCCAGCAGTCTGGGCCTTAACGATAACACTGAAGCTTTCTTT. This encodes CASSLGLNDNTEAFF.

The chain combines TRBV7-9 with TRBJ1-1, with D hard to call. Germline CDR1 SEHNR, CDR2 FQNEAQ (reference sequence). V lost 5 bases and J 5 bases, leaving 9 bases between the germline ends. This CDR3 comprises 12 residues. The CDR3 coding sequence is TGTGCCAGCAGCACTACACGGACTGAAGCTTTCTTT. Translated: CASSTTRTEAFF.

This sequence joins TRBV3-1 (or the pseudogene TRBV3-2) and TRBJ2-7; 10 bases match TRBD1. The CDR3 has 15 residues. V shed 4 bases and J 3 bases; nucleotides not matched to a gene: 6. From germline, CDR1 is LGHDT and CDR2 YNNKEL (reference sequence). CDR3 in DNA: TGTGCCAGCAGCCTCGGGACAGGGGAAATCTACGAGCAGTACTTC. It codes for CASSLGTGEIYEQYF.

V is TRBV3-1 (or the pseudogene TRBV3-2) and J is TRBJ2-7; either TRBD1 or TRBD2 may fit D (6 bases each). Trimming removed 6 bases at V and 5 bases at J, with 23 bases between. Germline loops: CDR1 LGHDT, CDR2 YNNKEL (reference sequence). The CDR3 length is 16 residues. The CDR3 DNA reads TGTGCCAGCAGTACTAAGTCGGGCAGGGGACTCCACGAGCAGTACTTC. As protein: CASSTKSGRGLHEQYF.

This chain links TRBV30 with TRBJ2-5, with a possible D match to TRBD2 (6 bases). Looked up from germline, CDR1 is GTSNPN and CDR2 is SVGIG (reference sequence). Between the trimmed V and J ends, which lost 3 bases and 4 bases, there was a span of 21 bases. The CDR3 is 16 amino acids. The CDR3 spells CAWRPLLAGGGETQYF. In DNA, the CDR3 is TGTGCCTGGAGGCCTTTGTTGGCTGGGGGAGGAGAGACCCAGTACTTC. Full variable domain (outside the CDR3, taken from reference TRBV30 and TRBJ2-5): SQTIHQWPATLVQPVGSPLSLECTVEGTSNPNLYWYRQAAGRGLQLLFYSVGIGQISSEVPQNLSASRPQDRQFILSSKKLLLSDSGFYLCAWRPLLAGGGETQYFGPGTRLLVL.

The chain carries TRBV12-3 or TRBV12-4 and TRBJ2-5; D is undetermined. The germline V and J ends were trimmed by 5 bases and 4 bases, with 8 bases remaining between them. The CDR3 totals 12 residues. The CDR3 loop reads CASSRRPETQYF. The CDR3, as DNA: TGTGCCAGCAGTCGCCGGCCAGAGACCCAGTACTTC.

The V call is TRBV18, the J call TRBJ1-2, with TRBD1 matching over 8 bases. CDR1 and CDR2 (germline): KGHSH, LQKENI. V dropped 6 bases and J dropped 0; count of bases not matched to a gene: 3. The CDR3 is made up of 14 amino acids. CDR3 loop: CASSLTGANYGYTF. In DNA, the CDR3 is TGTGCCAGCTCGCTGACAGGGGCTAACTATGGCTACACCTTC.

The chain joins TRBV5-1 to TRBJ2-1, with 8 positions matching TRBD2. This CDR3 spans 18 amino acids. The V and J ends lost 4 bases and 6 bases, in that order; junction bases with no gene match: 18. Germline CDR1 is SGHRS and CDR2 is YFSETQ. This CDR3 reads CASSPGLVGSPGSNEQFF. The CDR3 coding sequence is TGCGCCAGCAGCCCGGGACTAGTGGGGTCCCCTGGCTCCAATGAGCAGTTCTTC.

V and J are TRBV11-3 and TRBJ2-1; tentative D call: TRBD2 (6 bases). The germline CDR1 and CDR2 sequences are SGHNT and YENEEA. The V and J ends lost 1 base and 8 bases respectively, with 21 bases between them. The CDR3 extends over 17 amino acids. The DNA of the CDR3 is TGTGCCAGCAGCTTAGGGAGGCGGGACCACCCTGGTGATGAGCAGTTCTTC. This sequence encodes CASSLGRRDHPGDEQFF.

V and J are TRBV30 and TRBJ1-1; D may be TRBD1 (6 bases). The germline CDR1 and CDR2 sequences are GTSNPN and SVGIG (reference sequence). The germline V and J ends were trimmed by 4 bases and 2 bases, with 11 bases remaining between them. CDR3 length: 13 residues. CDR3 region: CAWTTGFNTEAFF. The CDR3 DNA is TGTGCCTGGACTACAGGGTTTAACACTGAAGCTTTCTTT. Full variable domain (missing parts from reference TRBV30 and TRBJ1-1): SQTIHQWPATLVQPVGSPLSLECTVEGTSNPNLYWYRQAAGRGLQLLFYSVGIGQISSEVPQNLSASRPQDRQFILSSKKLLLSDSGFYLCAWTTGFNTEAFFGQGTRLTVV.

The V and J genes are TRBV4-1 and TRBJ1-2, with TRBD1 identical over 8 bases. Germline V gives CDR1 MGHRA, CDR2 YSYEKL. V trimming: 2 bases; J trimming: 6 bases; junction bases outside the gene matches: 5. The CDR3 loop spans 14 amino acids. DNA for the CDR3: TGCGCCAGCAGCCAACCTAACAGGGGGGATGGCTACACCTTC. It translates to CASSQPNRGDGYTF.

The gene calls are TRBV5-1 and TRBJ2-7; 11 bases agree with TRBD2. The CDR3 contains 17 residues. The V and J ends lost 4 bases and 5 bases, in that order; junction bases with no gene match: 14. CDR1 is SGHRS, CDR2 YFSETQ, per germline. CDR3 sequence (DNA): TGCGCCAGCAGCCGCCAGATTCTAGCGGGAGGTATGCACGAGCAGTACTTC. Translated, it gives CASSRQILAGGMHEQYF.

In DNA, the CDR3 is TGTGCCAGCAGTTTACCCCCGACCTCTGGAAACACCATATATTTT. The encoded protein is CASSLPPTSGNTIYF. This chain uses TRBV28 with TRBJ1-3; D is ambiguous. Trimming shortened V by 2 bases and J by 0 bases, and 8 bases separated the two germline ends. The CDR3 is 15 residues long. The germline V gene encodes CDR1 MDHEN and CDR2 SYDVKM.

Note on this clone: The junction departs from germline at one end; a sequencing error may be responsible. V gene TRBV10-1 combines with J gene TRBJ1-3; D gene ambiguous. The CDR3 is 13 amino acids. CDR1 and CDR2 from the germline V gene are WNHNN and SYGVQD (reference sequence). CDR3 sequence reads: CASAASTGNTIYF. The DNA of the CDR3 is TGCGCCAGCGCGGCTTCTACTGGGAACACCATATATTTT.

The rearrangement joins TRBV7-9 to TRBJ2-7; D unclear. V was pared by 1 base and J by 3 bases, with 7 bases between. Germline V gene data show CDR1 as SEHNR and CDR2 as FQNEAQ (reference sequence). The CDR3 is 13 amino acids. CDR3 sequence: CASSLDGSYEQYF. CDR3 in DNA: TGTGCCAGCAGCTTAGATGGAAGCTACGAGCAGTACTTC. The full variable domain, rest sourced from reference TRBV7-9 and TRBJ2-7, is DTGVSQNPRHKITKRGQNVTFRCDPISEHNRLYWYRQTLGQGPEFLTYFQNEAQLEKSRLLSDRFSAERPKGSFSTLEIQRTEQGDSAMYLCASSLDGSYEQYFGPGTRLTVT.

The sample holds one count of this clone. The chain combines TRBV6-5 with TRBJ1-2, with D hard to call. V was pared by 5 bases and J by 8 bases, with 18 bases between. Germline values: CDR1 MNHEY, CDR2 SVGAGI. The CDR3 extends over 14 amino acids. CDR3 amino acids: CASSPTDGFGGYTF. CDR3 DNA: TGTGCCAGCAGTCCCACTGACGGATTCGGGGGCTACACCTTC.

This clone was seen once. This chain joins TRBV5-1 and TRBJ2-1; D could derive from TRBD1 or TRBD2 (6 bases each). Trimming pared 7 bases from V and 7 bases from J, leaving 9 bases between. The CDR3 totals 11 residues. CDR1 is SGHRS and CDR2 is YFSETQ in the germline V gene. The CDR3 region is CASEGGNEQFF. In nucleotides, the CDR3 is TGCGCCAGCGAGGGGGGAAATGAGCAGTTCTTC.

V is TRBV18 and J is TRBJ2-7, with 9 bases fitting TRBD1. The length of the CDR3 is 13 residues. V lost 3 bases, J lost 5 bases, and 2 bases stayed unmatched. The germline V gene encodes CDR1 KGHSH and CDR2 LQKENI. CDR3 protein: CASSPGQGHEQYF. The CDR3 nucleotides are TGTGCCAGCTCACCGGGACAGGGCCACGAGCAGTACTTC.

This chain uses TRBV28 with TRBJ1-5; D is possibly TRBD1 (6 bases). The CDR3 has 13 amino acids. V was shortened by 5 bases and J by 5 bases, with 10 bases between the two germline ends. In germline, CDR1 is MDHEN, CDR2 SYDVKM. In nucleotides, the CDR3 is TGTGCCAGCAGTCGACAGGCACATCAGCCCCAGCATTTT. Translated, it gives CASSRQAHQPQHF.

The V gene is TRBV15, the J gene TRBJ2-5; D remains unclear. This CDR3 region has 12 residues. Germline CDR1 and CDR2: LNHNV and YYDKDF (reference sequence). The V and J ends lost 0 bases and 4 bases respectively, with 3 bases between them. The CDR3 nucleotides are TGTGCCACCAGCAGAGATGGAGAGACCCAGTACTTC. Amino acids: CATSRDGETQYF.

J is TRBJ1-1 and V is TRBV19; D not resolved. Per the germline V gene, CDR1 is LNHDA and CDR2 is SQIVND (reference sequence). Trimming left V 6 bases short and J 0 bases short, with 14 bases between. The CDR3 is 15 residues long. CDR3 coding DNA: TGTGCCAGTAGCCCCTCCCCGGGCTTGAACACTGAAGCTTTCTTT. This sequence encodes CASSPSPGLNTEAFF.

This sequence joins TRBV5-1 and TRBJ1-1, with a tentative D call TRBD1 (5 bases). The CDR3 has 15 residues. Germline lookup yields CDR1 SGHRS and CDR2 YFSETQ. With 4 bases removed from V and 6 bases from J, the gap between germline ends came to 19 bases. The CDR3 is CASSNRGNGLPEAFF. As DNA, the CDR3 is TGCGCCAGCAGCAACCGGGGGAACGGCCTTCCTGAAGCTTTCTTT.

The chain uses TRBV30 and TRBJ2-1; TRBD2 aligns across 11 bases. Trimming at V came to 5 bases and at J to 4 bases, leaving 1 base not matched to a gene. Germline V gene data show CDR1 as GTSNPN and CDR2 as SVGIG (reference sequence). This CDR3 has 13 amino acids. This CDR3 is CAWGTSGYNEQFF. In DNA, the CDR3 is TGTGCCTGGGGGACTAGCGGTTACAATGAGCAGTTCTTC.

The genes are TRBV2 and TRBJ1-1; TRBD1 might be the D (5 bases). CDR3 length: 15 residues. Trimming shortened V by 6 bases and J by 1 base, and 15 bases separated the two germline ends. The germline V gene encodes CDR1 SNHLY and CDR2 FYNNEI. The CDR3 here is CASRPAGQGNTEAFF. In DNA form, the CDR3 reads TGTGCCAGCAGGCCTGCCGGGCAGGGGAACACTGAAGCTTTCTTT.

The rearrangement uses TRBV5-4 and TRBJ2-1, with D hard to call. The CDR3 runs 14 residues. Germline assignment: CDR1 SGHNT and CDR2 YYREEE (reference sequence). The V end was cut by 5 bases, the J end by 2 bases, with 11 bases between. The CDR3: CASRMSRTYNEQFF. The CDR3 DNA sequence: TGTGCCAGCAGAATGTCCCGGACCTACAATGAGCAGTTCTTC.